Listed here is a single T cell receptor (beta chain). TCR beta CDR3 region amplification was performed from RNA transcripts. HTBI primers were the set used in a first-round RT-PCR of the TCR CDR3. TCRdb recomputed calls from the multiplex PCR reads with MiXCR, one row per CDR3 protein. The table lists 130,000 or so distinct CDR3 sequences, over 20% of them singletons. The sample belongs to a study of T cells in Graves' hyperthyroidism and ophthalmopathy. This CDR3 region has 15 residues. Deletions cut 4 bases from V and 4 bases from J, with 17 bases between. CDR1 is SGHKS, CDR2 YYEKEE, per germline (reference sequence).

Source material: blood. The source is a woman between 45 and 60 years old with Graves' hyperthyroidism that later progressed to Graves' ophthalmopathy. This chain connects TRBV5-5 to TRBJ1-2, with a possible D match to TRBD1 (5 bases). In nucleotides, the CDR3 is TGTGCCAGCAGCCCGGTGGGGGGAGTCCTCTATGGCTACACCTTC. Its protein product is CASSPVGGVLYGYTF.